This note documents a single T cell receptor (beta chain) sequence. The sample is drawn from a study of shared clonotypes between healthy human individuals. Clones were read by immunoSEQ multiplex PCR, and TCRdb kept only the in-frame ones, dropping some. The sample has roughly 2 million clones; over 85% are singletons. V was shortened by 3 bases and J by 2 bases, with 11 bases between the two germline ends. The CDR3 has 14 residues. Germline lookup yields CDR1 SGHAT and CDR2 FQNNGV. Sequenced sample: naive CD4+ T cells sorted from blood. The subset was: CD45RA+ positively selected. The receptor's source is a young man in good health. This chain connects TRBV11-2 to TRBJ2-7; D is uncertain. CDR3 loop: CASSLVRQPYEQYF. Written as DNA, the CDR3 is TGTGCCAGCAGCTTGGTCAGGCAACCCTACGAGCAGTACTTC.